Listed below are T cell receptor beta chains from one sample, sequenced in a study of blood T cell repertoires in COVID-19. The protocol was immunoSEQ multiplex PCR, while the TCRdb copy is restricted to in-frame clones and leaves out a portion. The data show approximately 270,000 clones, with 89% seen just once and roughly 1.9% held by the top ten. The specimen sequenced was PBMCs or T cells enriched from blood (not recorded which). These receptor sequences come from a woman between 55 and 75 years old who had recovered from COVID-19. Both conserved end residues are part of each CDR3.

v_gene	j_gene	CDR3aa
TRBV9	TRBJ1-3	CASSVEPLRRGSGNTIYF
TRBV30	TRBJ1-6	CAWMAGNWNSPLHF
TRBV28	TRBJ2-1	CASSWSGRATGEQFF
TRBV12-3/TRBV12-4	TRBJ1-2	CASSYRGGYTF
TRBV6-5	TRBJ1-4	CASSFRGEKLFF
TRBV18	TRBJ1-2	CASSPDRGGYTF
TRBV18	TRBJ2-2	CASSPGRVPGELFF
TRBV5-1	TRBJ1-2	CASSPGPREGHYGYTF
TRBV28	TRBJ2-5	CASSRGGQETQYF
TRBV5-1	TRBJ1-1	CASSLAGQGKGTEAFF
TRBV11-2	TRBJ2-3	CASSSPGGGSTDTQYF
TRBV9	TRBJ1-1	CASSVGHPNTEAFF
TRBV5-4	TRBJ2-7	CASTTRGGFSSYEQYF
TRBV2	TRBJ2-7	CASSLSGAVVEQYF
TRBV6-5	TRBJ2-2	CASAGFGELFF
TRBV2	TRBJ1-1	CASSPEMNTEAFF
TRBV7-9	TRBJ1-1	CASSHPGNTEAFF
TRBV18	TRBJ2-3	CASSGTSAQGDTQYF
TRBV6-5	TRBJ2-7	CASSYSRGGHTYEQYF
TRBV27	TRBJ2-5	CASRAHIQETQYF
TRBV7-8	TRBJ1-1	CASSFQGGLNTEAFF
TRBV10-3	TRBJ2-3	CAIGASVSTDTQYF
TRBV5-6	TRBJ1-2	CASSFWSGGIGGYTF
TRBV7-9	TRBJ2-5	CASSDRLAGVQETQYF
TRBV14	TRBJ2-4	CASSQGDRDGVAKNIQYF
TRBV7-8	TRBJ1-1	CASSPGQNTEAFF
TRBV5-1	TRBJ1-3	CASAQGTAGNTIYF
TRBV7-6	TRBJ2-1	CASSLRGGPPNNEQFF
TRBV14	TRBJ1-3	CASSFSGGNVNTIYF
TRBV11-2	TRBJ1-6	CASSLVAGEYNSPLHF
TRBV5-1	TRBJ1-1	CASSPGPRTGDTEAFF
TRBV28	TRBJ1-6	CASSQGNNSPLHF
TRBV29-1	TRBJ1-2	CSVLTVYGYTF
TRBV5-1	TRBJ2-5	CASSLGWTSGREETQYF
TRBV3-1/TRBV3-2	TRBJ2-1	CASSPLGGSYNEQFF
TRBV24-1	TRBJ1-5	CATSDLRGVLQPQHF
TRBV5-1	TRBJ2-5	CASSLAGWGTQYF
TRBV5-1	TRBJ1-1	CASSLSAENTEAFF
TRBV24-1	TRBJ2-5	CATSDPTGAGETQYF
TRBV7-9	TRBJ1-2	CASSSTMEQNYGYTF
TRBV11-2	TRBJ1-2	CASSRSGLDGYTF
TRBV5-1	TRBJ1-5	CASSADPLVEPQHF
TRBV5-5	TRBJ2-6	CASEPFSGANVLTF
TRBV7-9	TRBJ1-4	CASSPPGDINEKLFF